This T cell receptor beta chain was documented in a study of T cell responses to AZD1222 COVID-19 vaccine (TCRdb year 2021). Concerning the study at large: AZD1222 recipients given second doses at about 4 weeks or at about 12 weeks were pooled, since spike-specific TCR depth and breadth were not found to differ between the two schedules. Trial participants were enrolled into age subgroups of 18-55, 56-69 and 70-plus years, which contained 148, 28 and 57 TCR-sequenced participants, respectively. A total of over 230 trial participants underwent TCR sequencing, of whom around 200 received two doses of AZD1222 and some 26 received two doses of the MenACWY control vaccine. Paper-wide results and their limitations: CD4 TCRs associated with the vaccine covered the entire spike protein, and the dominant responses were in regions 160-218 and 743-854. In the small 56-69-year group, the increase in depth fell short of significance, most likely because of low power. Only a handful of AZD1222 recipients were SARS-CoV-2 seropositive at baseline, limiting conclusions about previously exposed vaccinees. Epitopes outside the regions mutated in the B.1.351 and B.1.1.7 variants were reportedly recognized by nearly half of the unique spike-specific TCRs. After two AZD1222 doses, both the breadth and the depth of spike-specific TCRs were significantly higher than at day 0 and than in MenACWY recipients. Most participants were white British and females outnumbered males, and the authors suggested that clonal diversity may have been underestimated. Because no day 14 peak-response samples were available, repertoires were characterized only after the peak T cell response.

The CDR3 regions of human TCRbeta chains were analyzed by immunosequencing. The authors' analysis ran thus. Repertoire TCRs were matched against a reference library of SARS-CoV-2-specific TCRs generated with the MIRA antigen-specificity platform. Breadth was defined as the fraction of unique TCRs that were SARS-CoV-2-associated. Depth was defined as the fraction of total T cells that were SARS-CoV-2-associated. Using the MIRA data, every spike-specific TCR was mapped to the spike region that the TCR reacted to and assigned to either a CD4 or a CD8 class. Log10-transformed breadth and depth values were compared by one-way ANOVA with Sidak's multiple comparisons tests. TCRdb carries this immuneACCESS record with in-frame sequences only. Its versions omit some clonotypes, under half of them owing to an unresolved V gene in the studies checked, with the rest unexplained. V and J calls and clone size are copied from that table; D and trimming were computed from the DNA. The sample table shows some 85,000 clones, and roughly nine tenths are seen once. The top ten clonotypes cover around 6.9% of the sample.

CDR1 is given as SGHKS and CDR2 as YYEKEE, both from the germline V gene (reference sequence). V drops 4 bases and J drops 4 bases, leaving 12 bases in between. The CDR3 measures 14 amino acids from cysteine to phenylalanine. CDR3 DNA is the only sequence kept; it has 42 bases, read in frame from the first base. The time point tag for this specimen amounts to: baseline before first vaccination. The vaccinee samples were drawn from two UK trials, COV001 and COV002, one of which was a single-blind randomized controlled phase 2/3 trial testing AZD1222 (ChAdOx1 nCoV-19) in healthy adults. For TCRbeta chain sequencing, PBMC samples were collected from trial participants at day 0 and at day 28 after the second dose. This clone was observed a single time. Its binding antigen is unknown. No much larger clone exists at a distance of one base, and base qualities are not known.

The sequence derives from an adult in good health. Sequenced material: peripheral blood, taken on day 0 of AZD1222 vaccination. Rearrangement joined TRBV5-5 to TRBJ1-5, with TRBD1 perhaps the D gene, on 5 matching bases. The nucleotide sequence reads TGTGCCAGCAGCCCGGGGACTTGGAATCAGCCCCAGCATTTT. It translates as CASSPGTWNQPQHF.